One T cell receptor (beta chain) is described in this entry. Its antigen is still unknown. CDR1 SNHLY and CDR2 FYNNEI come from the germline V gene. V lost 8 bases and J lost 0, with 7 bases in between. The CDR3 has 12 amino acids. The sample originates from a study of vaccination and CD4 T cells after COVID-19. As to treatment: approximately 10-day PBMC culture with coronavirus spike peptide pools or control peptides (ViraFEST assay). Sequencing of DNA taken from cultured CD4+ T cells relied on the Oncomine TCR Beta short-read assay. One entry per CDR3 protein results from TCRdb running MiXCR on the PCR reads. Among over 10,000 distinct CDR3 sequences, approximately 50% were seen once, and the ten largest hold roughly 33%.

This sequence joins TRBV2 and TRBJ1-2; D call uncertain. This TCR came from a human donor who had recovered from COVID-19. Material for sequencing was CD4+ T cells from blood, cultured in vitro. CDR3 DNA: TGTGCCAGCTCCATCGCTAACTATGGCTACACCTTC. It is translated as CASSIANYGYTF.